The present T cell receptor beta chain was sequenced within a study of T-cell reconstitution after alpha-beta-depleted transplantation in children. This clonotype has a handful of counts. A TCRbeta library incorporating unique molecular identifiers was prepared. From the PCR reads, TCRdb called clonotypes with MiXCR, one entry per CDR3 protein. The table shows roughly 50,000 distinct CDR3 sequences, with 44% occurring only once. The J segment lost 2 bases and the V segment lost 0 bases, leaving 1 base of the junction unmatched. CDR1 is SGHVS, CDR2 FNYEAQ, per germline. The CDR3 runs to 15 residues. The source of this sequence is a male patient under 18 who had a stem cell transplant for acute lymphoblastic leukemia, so the T cells may come from the graft donor. The material was PBMCs, mostly from graft donor cells, obtained 360 days after TCRalphabeta/CD19-depleted stem cell transplant. The gene calls are TRBV7-6 and TRBJ2-7; 10 bases align to TRBD2. In nucleotides, the CDR3 is TGTGCCAGCAGCTTAGCCAGCGGGAGGGCCTACGAGCAGTACTTC. This sequence encodes CASSLASGRAYEQYF.